The rows below give T cell receptor beta chains drawn from one sample of a study of identifying expanded T cells in peripheral blood. TCRdb's copy holds only in-frame clones and misses some; the assay was immunoSEQ multiplex PCR. The data hold tens of thousands of clones, with about 85% observed a single time. Material for sequencing was blood. The source is a person between 18 and 75 years old in good health. CDR3s include the opening cysteine and the closing phenylalanine or tryptophan. A D gene is named only where the DNA matches it firmly. The size of a clone is reported for some rows only, either as once, few or many, or as a class for expanded clones.

d_gene	abundance	j_gene	v_gene	CDR3nt	CDR3aa
-	-	TRBJ1-1	TRBV10-3	TGTGCCATCAGTGAGTCGGGTGTGATTGGAGCTTTCTTT	CAISESGVIGAFF
-	-	TRBJ2-7	TRBV6-6	TGTGCCAGCAGTTACGAGGGGGCCTACGAGCAGTACTTC	CASSYEGAYEQYF
-	-	TRBJ2-2	TRBV7-3	TGTGCCAGCAGCCCTTCAGGGTATCGGGAGCTGTTTTTT	CASSPSGYRELFF
TRBD2	once	TRBJ2-3	TRBV7-8	TGTGCCAGCAGCTTAGCTGGAGCGGGGGCAGATACGCAGTATTTT	CASSLAGAGADTQYF
TRBD1	-	TRBJ1-1	TRBV2	TGTGCCAGCAGTCTCGGGACAGGGGGTGAGACTGAAGCTTTCTTT	CASSLGTGGETEAFF
TRBD2	-	TRBJ2-1	TRBV7-9	TGTGCCAGCAGCCCACACCGACTAGCGGGGGGCTCCTACAATGAGCAGTTCTTC	CASSPHRLAGGSYNEQFF
-	-	TRBJ2-2	TRBV7-3	TGTGCCAGCAGCTCATCCCCCGATCCCGGGGAGCTGTTTTTT	CASSSSPDPGELFF
TRBD2	-	TRBJ2-3	TRBV7-2	TGTGCCAGCAGCCTAGGAGGGACTAGCGGGGGACAAGATACGCAGTATTTT	CASSLGGTSGGQDTQYF
-	-	TRBJ2-7	TRBV10-2	TGCGCCAGCAATCAGGGCTACGAGCAGTACTTC	CASNQGYEQYF
TRBD2	-	TRBJ2-2	TRBV5-8	TGTGCCAGCAGCTTTGGCCTCGCCGGGACTAGCGGGGCGGTGGTGTTTTTT	CASSFGLAGTSGAVVFF
-	-	TRBJ1-6	TRBV14	TGTGCCAGCAGCCCCTTCGTAAATTCACCCCTCCACTTT	CASSPFVNSPLHF
-	few	TRBJ2-1	TRBV4-1	TGCGCCAGCAGCCACTACAATGAGCAGTTCTTC	CASSHYNEQFF
-	-	TRBJ2-2	TRBV6-5	TGTGCCAGCTGTCGGGGAACGAACACCGGGGAGCTGTTTTTT	CASCRGTNTGELFF
TRBD2	few	TRBJ2-3	TRBV7-9	TGTGCCAGCAGCTTAGGTCTAGCGGGGGCTCCGGATACGCAGTATTTT	CASSLGLAGAPDTQYF
-	-	TRBJ2-2	TRBV5-8	TGTGCCAGCAGCTCTGGTTTCGGGGAGCTGTTTTTT	CASSSGFGELFF
-	-	TRBJ2-5	TRBV7-8	TGTGCCAGCAGCTCACAGGTTTATGAGCAGTACTTC	CASSSQVYEQYF
-	-	TRBJ1-1	TRBV7-9	TGTGCCAGCAGCTTAGGTTATGGTGGGGAAGCTTTCTTT	CASSLGYGGEAFF
-	-	TRBJ1-2	TRBV14	TGTGCCAGCAGCCAAGTGCGCGGGTCAACCTACACCTTC	CASSQVRGSTYTF